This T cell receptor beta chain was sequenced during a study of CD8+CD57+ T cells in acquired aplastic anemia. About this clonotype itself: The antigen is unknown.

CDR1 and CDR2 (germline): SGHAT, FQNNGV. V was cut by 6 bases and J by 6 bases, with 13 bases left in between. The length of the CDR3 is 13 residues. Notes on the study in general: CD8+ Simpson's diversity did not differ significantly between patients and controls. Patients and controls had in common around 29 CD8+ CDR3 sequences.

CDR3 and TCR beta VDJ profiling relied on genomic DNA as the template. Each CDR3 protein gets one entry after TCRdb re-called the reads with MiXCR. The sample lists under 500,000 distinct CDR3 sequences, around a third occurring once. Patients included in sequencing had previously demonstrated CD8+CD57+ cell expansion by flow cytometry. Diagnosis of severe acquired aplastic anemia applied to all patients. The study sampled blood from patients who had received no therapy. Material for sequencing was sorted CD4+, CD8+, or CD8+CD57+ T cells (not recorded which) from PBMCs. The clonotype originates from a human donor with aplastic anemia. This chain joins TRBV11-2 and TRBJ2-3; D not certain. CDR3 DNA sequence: TGTGCCAGCAGAACGACCGTGGGGGATACGCAGTATTTT. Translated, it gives CASRTTVGDTQYF.